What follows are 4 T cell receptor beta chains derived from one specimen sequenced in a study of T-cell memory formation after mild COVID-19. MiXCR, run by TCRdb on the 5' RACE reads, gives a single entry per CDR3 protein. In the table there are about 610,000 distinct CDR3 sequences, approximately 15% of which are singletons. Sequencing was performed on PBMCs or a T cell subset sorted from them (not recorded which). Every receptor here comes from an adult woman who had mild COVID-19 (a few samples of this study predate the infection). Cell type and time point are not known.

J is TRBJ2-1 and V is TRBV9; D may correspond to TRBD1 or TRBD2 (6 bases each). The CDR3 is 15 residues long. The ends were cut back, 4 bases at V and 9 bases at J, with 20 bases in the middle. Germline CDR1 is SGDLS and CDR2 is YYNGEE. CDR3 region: CASSYDRWGVGEQFF. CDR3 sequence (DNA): TGTGCCAGCAGCTACGACAGGTGGGGGGTTGGTGAGCAGTTCTTC.

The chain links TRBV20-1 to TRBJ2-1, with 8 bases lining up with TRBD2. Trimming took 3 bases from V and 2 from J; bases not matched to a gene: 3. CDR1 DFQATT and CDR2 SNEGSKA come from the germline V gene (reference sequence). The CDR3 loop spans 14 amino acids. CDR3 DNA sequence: TGCAGTGCTAGGTTGCGGGGGGCCTACAATGAGCAGTTCTTC. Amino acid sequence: CSARLRGAYNEQFF.

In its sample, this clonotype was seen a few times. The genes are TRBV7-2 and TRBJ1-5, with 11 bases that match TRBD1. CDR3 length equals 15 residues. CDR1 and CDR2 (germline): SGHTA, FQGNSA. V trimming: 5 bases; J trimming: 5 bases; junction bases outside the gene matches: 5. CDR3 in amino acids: CASSTRTGGHQPQHF. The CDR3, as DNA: TGTGCCAGCAGCACACGGACAGGGGGCCATCAGCCCCAGCATTTT.

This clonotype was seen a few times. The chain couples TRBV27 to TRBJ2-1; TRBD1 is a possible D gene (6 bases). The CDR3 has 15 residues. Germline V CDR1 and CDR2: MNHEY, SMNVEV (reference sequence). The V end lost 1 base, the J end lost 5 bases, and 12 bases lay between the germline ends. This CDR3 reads CASSLWTTGNNEQFF. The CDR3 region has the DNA TGTGCCAGCAGTTTATGGACGACAGGTAACAATGAGCAGTTCTTC.